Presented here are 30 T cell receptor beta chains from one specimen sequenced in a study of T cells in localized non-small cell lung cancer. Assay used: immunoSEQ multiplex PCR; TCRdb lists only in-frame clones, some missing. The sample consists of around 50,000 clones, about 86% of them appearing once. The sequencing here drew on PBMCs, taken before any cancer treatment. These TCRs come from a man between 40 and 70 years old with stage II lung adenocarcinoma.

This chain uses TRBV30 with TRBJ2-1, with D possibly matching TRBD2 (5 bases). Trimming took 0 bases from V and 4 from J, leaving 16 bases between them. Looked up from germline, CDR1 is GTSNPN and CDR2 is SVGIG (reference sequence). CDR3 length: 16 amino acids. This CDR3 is CAWSVPPGIKYNEQFF. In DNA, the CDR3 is TGTGCCTGGAGTGTACCCCCCGGGATTAAATACAATGAGCAGTTCTTC.

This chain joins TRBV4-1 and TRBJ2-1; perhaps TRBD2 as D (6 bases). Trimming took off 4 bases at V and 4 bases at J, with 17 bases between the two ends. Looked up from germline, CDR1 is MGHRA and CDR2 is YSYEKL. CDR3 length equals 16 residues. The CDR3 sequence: CASSPRVSGSYNEQFF. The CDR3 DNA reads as TGCGCCAGCAGCCCAAGAGTTAGCGGATCTTACAATGAGCAGTTCTTC.

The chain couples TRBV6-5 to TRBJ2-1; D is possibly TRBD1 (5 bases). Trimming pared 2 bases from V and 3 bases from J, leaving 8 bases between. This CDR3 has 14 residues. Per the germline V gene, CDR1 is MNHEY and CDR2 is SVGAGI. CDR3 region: CASSYGAGYNEQFF. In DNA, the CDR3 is TGTGCCAGCAGTTACGGGGCTGGCTACAATGAGCAGTTCTTC.

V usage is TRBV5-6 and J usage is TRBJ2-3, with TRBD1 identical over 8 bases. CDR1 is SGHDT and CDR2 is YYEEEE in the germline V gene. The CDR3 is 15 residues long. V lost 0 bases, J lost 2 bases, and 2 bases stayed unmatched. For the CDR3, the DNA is TGTGCCAGCAGCTTGGGGACAGGGTTCACAGATACGCAGTATTTT. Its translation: CASSLGTGFTDTQYF. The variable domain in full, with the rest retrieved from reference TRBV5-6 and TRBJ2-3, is DAGVTQSPTHLIKTRGQQVTLRCSPKSGHDTVSWYQQALGQGPQFIFQYYEEEERQRGNFPDRFSGHQFPNYSSELNVNALLLGDSALYLCASSLGTGFTDTQYFGPGTRLTVL.

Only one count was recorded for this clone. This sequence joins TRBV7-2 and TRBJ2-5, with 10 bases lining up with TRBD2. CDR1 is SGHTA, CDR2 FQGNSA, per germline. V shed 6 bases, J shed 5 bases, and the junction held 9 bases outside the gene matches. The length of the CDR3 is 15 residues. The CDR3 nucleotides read TGTGCCAGCAGTTCGGGGGGACTAGCGTCGGAGACCCAGTACTTC. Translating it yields CASSSGGLASETQYF. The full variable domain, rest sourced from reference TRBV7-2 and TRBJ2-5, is GAGVSQSPSNKVTEKGKDVELRCDPISGHTALYWYRQSLGQGLEFLIYFQGNSAPDKSGLPSDRFSAERTGGSVSTLTIQRTQQEDSAVYLCASSSGGLASETQYFGPGTRLLVL.

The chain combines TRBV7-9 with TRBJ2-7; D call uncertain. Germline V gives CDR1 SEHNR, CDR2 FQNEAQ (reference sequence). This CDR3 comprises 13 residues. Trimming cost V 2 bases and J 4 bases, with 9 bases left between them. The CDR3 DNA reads TGTGCCAGCAGCTTAAGAGAAGGTTACGAGCAGTACTTC. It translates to CASSLREGYEQYF.

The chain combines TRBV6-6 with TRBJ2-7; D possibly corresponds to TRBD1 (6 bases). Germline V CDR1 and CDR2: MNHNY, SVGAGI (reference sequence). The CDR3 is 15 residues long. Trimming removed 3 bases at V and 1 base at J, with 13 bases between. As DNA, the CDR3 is TGTGCCAGCAGTTATGACAGGACCATTTCCTACGAGCAGTACGTC. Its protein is CASSYDRTISYEQYV.

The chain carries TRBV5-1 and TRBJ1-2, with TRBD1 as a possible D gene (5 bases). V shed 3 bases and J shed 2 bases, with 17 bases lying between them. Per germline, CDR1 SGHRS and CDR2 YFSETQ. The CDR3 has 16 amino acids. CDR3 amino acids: CASSSAVGTGNYGYTF. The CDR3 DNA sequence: TGCGCCAGCAGCTCCGCGGTGGGGACGGGAAACTATGGCTACACCTTC.

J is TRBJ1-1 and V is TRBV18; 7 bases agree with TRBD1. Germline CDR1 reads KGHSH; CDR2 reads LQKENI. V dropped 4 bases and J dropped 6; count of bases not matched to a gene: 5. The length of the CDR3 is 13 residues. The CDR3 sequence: CASSRDGQAEAFF. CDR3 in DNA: TGTGCCAGCTCACGGGACGGACAGGCTGAAGCTTTCTTT.

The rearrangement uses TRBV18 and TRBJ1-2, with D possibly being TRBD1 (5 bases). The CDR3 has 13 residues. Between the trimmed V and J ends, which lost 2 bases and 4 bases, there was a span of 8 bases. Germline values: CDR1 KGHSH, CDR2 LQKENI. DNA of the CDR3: TGTGCCAGCTCACCAGGGGGATCCTATGGCTACACCTTC. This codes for CASSPGGSYGYTF.

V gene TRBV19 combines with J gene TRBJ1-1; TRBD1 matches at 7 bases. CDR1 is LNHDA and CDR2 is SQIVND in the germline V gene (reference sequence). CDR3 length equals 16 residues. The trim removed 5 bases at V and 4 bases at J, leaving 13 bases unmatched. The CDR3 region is CASSRDRVGHGTEAFF. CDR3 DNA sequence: TGTGCCAGTAGTCGTGACAGGGTGGGGCACGGCACTGAAGCTTTCTTT.

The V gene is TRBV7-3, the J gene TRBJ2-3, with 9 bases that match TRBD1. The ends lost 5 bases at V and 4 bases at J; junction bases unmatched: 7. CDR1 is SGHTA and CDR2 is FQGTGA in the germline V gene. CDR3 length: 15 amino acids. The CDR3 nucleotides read TGTGCCAGCAGCAAGGGGGACAGGGCGGCAGATACGCAGTATTTT. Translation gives CASSKGDRAADTQYF. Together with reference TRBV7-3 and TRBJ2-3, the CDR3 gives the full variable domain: GAGVSQTPSNKVTEKGKYVELRCDPISGHTALYWYRQSLGQGPEFLIYFQGTGAADDSGLPNDRFFAVRPEGSVSTLKIQRTERGDSAVYLCASSKGDRAADTQYFGPGTRLTVL.

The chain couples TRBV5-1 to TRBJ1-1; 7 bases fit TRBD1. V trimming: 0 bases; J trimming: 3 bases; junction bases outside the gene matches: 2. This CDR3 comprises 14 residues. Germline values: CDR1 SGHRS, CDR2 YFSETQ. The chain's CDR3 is CASSLGQGYTEAFF. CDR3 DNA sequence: TGCGCCAGCAGCTTGGGACAGGGATACACTGAAGCTTTCTTT.

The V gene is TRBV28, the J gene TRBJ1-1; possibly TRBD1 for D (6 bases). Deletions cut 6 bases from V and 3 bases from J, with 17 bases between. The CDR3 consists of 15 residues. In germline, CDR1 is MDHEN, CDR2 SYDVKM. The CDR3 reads CASSWDNPGDTEAFF. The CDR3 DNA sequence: TGTGCCAGCAGCTGGGACAACCCGGGTGACACTGAAGCTTTCTTT.

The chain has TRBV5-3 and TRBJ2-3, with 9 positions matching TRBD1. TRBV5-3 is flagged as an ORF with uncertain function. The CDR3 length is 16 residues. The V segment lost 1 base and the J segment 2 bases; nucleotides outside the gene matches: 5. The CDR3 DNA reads TGTGCCAGAAGCTTGCCTGACAGGGGGGCCACAGATACGCAGTATTTT. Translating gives CARSLPDRGATDTQYF.

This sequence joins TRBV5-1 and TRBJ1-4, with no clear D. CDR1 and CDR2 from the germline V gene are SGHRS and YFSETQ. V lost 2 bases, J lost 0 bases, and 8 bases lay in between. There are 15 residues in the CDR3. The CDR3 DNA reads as TGCGCCAGCAGCTTAAGTCCGACAACTAATGAAAAACTGTTTTTT. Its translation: CASSLSPTTNEKLFF.

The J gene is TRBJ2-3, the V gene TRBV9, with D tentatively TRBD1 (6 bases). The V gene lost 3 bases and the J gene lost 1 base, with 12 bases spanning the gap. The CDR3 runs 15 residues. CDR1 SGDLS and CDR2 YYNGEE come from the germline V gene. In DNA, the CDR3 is TGTGCCAGCAGCGGACTACAGGGACGCACAGATACGCAGTATTTT. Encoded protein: CASSGLQGRTDTQYF.

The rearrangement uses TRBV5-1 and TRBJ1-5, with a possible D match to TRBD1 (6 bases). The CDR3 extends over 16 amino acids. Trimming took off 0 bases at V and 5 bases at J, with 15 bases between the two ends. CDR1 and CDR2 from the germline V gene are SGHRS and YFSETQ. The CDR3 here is CASSLEGRAGDQPQHF. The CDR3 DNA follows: TGCGCCAGCAGCTTGGAGGGCAGGGCAGGGGATCAGCCCCAGCATTTT.

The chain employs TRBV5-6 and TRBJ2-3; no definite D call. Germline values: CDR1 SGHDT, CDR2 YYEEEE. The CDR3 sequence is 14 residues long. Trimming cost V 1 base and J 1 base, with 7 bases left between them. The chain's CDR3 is CASSLRSRTDTQYF. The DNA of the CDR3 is TGTGCCAGCAGCTTGAGGTCACGCACAGATACGCAGTATTTT.

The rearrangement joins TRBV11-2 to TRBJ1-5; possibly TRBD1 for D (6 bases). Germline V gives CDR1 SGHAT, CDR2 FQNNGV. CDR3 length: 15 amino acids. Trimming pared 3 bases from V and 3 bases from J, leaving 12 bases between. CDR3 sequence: CASSLGGPSNQPQHF. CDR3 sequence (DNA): TGTGCCAGCAGCTTGGGGGGGCCCTCCAATCAGCCCCAGCATTTT.

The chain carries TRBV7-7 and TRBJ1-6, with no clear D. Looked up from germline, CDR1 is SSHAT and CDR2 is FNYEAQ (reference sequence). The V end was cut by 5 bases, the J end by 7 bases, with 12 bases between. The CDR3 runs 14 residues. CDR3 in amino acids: CASSAGPANSPLHF. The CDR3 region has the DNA TGTGCCAGCAGCGCCGGCCCGGCGAATTCACCCCTCCACTTT.

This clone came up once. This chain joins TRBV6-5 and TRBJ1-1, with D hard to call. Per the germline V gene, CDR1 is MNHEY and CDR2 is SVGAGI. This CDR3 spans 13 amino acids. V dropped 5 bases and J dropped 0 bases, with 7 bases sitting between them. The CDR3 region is CASSLGMNTEAFF. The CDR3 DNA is TGTGCCAGCAGTCTAGGGATGAACACTGAAGCTTTCTTT.

The CDR3 region has the DNA TGTGCCAGCAGCTTAGGCCCCAACTACTCCCAAGAGACCCAGTACTTC. Encoded protein: CASSLGPNYSQETQYF. The chain employs TRBV7-3 and TRBJ2-5; D not resolved. The V gene's germline CDR1 is SGHTA and CDR2 FQGTGA. The CDR3 covers 16 residues. V gave up 2 bases and J gave up 1 base, with 14 bases separating them.

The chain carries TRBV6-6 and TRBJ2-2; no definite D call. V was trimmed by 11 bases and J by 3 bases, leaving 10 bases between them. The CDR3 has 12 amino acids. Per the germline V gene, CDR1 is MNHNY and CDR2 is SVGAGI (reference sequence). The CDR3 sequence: CAARQDTGELFF. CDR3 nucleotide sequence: TGTGCCGCTCGGCAGGACACCGGGGAGCTGTTTTTT.

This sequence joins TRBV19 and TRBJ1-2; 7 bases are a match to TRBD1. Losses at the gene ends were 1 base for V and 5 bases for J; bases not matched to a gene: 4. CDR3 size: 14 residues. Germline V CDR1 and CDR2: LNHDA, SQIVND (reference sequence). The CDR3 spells CASSIGGGEYGYTF. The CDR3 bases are TGTGCCAGTAGTATAGGAGGGGGCGAATATGGCTACACCTTC.

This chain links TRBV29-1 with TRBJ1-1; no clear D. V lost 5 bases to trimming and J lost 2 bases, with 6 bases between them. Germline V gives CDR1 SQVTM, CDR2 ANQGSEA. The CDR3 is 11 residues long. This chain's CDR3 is CSVRINTEAFF. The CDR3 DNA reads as TGCAGCGTTCGGATTAACACTGAAGCTTTCTTT.

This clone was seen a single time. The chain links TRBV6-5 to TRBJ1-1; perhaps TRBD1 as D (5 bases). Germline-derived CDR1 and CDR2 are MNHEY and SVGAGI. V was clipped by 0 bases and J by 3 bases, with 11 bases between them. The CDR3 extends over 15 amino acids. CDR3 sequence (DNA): TGTGCCAGCAGTTACTCTATCAGGGCTGACACTGAAGCTTTCTTT. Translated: CASSYSIRADTEAFF.

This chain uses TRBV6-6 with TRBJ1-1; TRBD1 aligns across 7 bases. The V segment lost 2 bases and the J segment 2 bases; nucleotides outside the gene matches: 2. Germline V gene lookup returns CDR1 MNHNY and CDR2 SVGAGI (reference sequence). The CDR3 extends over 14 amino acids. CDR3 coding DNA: TGTGCCAGCAGTTACGAGGGGGCAAACACTGAAGCTTTCTTT. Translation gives CASSYEGANTEAFF.

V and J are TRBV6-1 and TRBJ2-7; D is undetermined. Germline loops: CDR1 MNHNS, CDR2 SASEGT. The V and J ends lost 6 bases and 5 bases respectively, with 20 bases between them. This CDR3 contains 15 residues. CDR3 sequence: CASSPRTPGPNEQYV. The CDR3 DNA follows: TGTGCCAGCAGCCCCAGGACCCCCGGTCCGAACGAGCAGTACGTC.

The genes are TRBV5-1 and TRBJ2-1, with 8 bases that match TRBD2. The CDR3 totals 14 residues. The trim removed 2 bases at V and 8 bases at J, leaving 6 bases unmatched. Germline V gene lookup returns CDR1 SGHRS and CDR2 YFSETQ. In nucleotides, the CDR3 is TGCGCCAGCAGCTTACCGGGACTAGTGGATGAGCAGTTCTTC. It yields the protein CASSLPGLVDEQFF.